This TCR beta chain stems from a study of CD8+ T cells in alopecia areata. Study background: Tofacitinib treatment spanned 6 to 18 months, with 6 months off drug afterward.

RNA, once extracted, was reverse transcribed into cDNA for use as the sequencing template. The data were produced by immunoSEQ multiplex PCR, yet TCRdb's version contains in-frame clones alone and is incomplete. The sample has about 150,000 clones; 40% to 60% are singletons. The CDR3 consists of 15 residues. V shed 0 bases and J shed 2 bases, with 12 bases lying between them. CDR1 is SGHRS and CDR2 is YFSETQ in the germline V gene. The chain combines TRBV5-1 with TRBJ2-7, with D possibly TRBD2 on 6 matching bases. The origin of this receptor is a human donor with alopecia areata. This material consisted of CD8+ T cells sorted from blood, taken at week 0. CDR3 DNA sequence: TGCGCCAGCAGCTTGGGGGGACTTACTCCCTACGAGCAGTACTTC. This encodes CASSLGGLTPYEQYF. The full variable domain, in which reference TRBV5-1 and TRBJ2-7 provide the parts outside the CDR3, is KAGVTQTPRYLIKTRGQQVTLSCSPISGHRSVSWYQQTPGQGLQFLFEYFSETQRNKGNFPGRFSGRQFSNSRSEMNVSTLELGDSALYLCASSLGGLTPYEQYFGPGTRLTVT.